Listed here are 16 T cell receptor beta chains from one sample, sequenced in a study of CD8 T cells in ankylosing spondylitis. TCRdb reanalysed the 5' RACE reads using MiXCR and keeps one entry per CDR3 protein. In the table there are 200,000 to 250,000 distinct CDR3 sequences, approximately 24% of which are singletons. The specimen was blood, either unsorted or a sorted T cell fraction (not recorded which). The receptor source for this set is a male donor with ankylosing spondylitis or in good health (not recorded which).

Many counts were recorded for this clonotype. The chain employs TRBV29-1 and TRBJ2-3; the D gene is possibly TRBD2 (6 bases). This CDR3 comprises 14 residues. Germline V gives CDR1 SQVTM, CDR2 ANQGSEA. Trimming removed 8 bases at V and 8 bases at J, with 23 bases between. The CDR3 nucleotides are TGCAGCTCCACAGACGGGACTCGTTTTACTACGCAGTATTTT. This gives the protein CSSTDGTRFTTQYF.

The chain is built from TRBV20-1 and TRBJ1-1; D ambiguous. The CDR3 runs 14 residues. From germline, CDR1 is DFQATT and CDR2 SNEGSKA (reference sequence). Trimming pared 0 bases from V and 4 bases from J, leaving 12 bases between. The CDR3 reads CSAREGGLSTEAFF. CDR3 coding DNA: TGCAGTGCTAGAGAGGGAGGTTTGAGCACTGAAGCTTTCTTT.

This clonotype has more than one count but fewer than ten. The chain combines TRBV29-1 with TRBJ2-1; TRBD2 aligns across 14 bases. Germline V gene sequence: CDR1 SQVTM, CDR2 ANQGSEA. J gave up 0 bases and V 5 bases, and 3 bases lay outside the gene matches. CDR3 length equals 16 residues. The CDR3 nucleotides are TGCAGCGTTCTAGGGACTAGCGGGAGCTCCTACAATGAGCAGTTCTTC. Its translation: CSVLGTSGSSYNEQFF.

The sample holds many counts of this clonotype. The chain is built from TRBV20-1 and TRBJ2-3; 7 bases fit TRBD1. The CDR3 length is 15 residues. CDR1 and CDR2 (germline): DFQATT, SNEGSKA (reference sequence). The V gene end was trimmed by 5 bases and the J gene end by 7 bases; junction bases not matched to a gene: 15. CDR3 amino acids: CSAPGGRGGEYTQYF. CDR3 in DNA: TGCAGTGCTCCTGGAGGACGAGGGGGCGAGTATACGCAGTATTTT.

This sequence joins TRBV6-1 and TRBJ2-5; D remains ambiguous. V gave up 6 bases and J gave up 2 bases, with 10 bases separating them. The CDR3 extends over 13 amino acids. CDR1 and CDR2 (germline): MNHNS, SASEGT. CDR3 sequence: CASRMDGQETQYF. CDR3 nucleotide sequence: TGTGCCAGCAGGATGGATGGACAAGAGACCCAGTACTTC.

This clonotype has a count of ten or more. The chain joins TRBV28 to TRBJ1-3; a possible D gene is TRBD1 (5 bases). The V end lost 6 bases, the J end lost 4 bases, and 19 bases lay between the germline ends. This CDR3 has 16 amino acids. CDR1 is MDHEN, CDR2 SYDVKM, per germline. This chain's CDR3 is CASRSPQALRGNTIYF. The CDR3 coding sequence is TGTGCCAGCAGGAGCCCACAGGCCCTCCGGGGAAACACCATATATTTT.

The rearrangement links TRBV3-1 to TRBJ1-2; the match to TRBD1 covers 7 bases. The CDR3 runs 12 residues. Germline CDR1 is LGHDT and CDR2 is YNNKEL (reference sequence). With 4 bases clipped from V and 8 bases from J, the junction kept 4 bases outside the gene matches. In nucleotides, the CDR3 is TGTGCCAGCAGCCCGACAGGGTCCGGCTACACCTTC. It translates to CASSPTGSGYTF.

The chain carries TRBV5-1 and TRBJ2-5, with 12 bases aligning to TRBD2. CDR1 is SGHRS, CDR2 YFSETQ, per germline. This CDR3 is built from 15 residues. V shed 4 bases and J 1 base; nucleotides not matched to a gene: 2. CDR3 region: CASSRTSGTQETQYF. The DNA of the CDR3 is TGCGCCAGCAGCAGGACTAGCGGGACCCAAGAGACCCAGTACTTC.

The table lists this clonotype with many counts. The rearrangement joins TRBV20-1 to TRBJ2-1, with D maybe TRBD2 (5 bases). The ends were cut back, 5 bases at V and 0 bases at J, with 11 bases in the middle. The germline V gene encodes CDR1 DFQATT and CDR2 SNEGSKA (reference sequence). The CDR3 runs 14 residues. The CDR3 is CSASRGSSYNEQFF. CDR3 DNA sequence: TGCAGTGCTTCTAGAGGGAGCTCCTACAATGAGCAGTTCTTC.

This clonotype was found many times. This chain connects TRBV4-2 to TRBJ2-5; the D gene is possibly TRBD2 (5 bases). Per the germline V gene, CDR1 is LGHNA and CDR2 is YNFKEQ. The CDR3 is made up of 16 amino acids. Trimming stripped 1 base from V and 1 base from J, with 13 bases between. CDR3 nucleotide sequence: TGTGCCAGCAGCCAAGGTTCGACTAACCCCCAAGAGACCCAGTACTTC. This sequence encodes CASSQGSTNPQETQYF.

This clonotype has only one observation. The chain combines TRBV5-1 with TRBJ1-2; D is unclear. The germline CDR1 and CDR2 sequences are SGHRS and YFSETQ. The CDR3 runs 15 residues. Between the trimmed V and J ends, which lost 2 bases and 1 base, there was a span of 12 bases. The CDR3 sequence: CASSFLDGVNYGYTF. CDR3 in DNA: TGCGCCAGCAGCTTCCTCGATGGGGTTAACTATGGCTACACCTTC.

This clonotype was counted only a few times. The chain is built from TRBV20-1 and TRBJ1-2; D not resolved. V lost 0 bases and J lost 0, with 11 bases in between. This CDR3 contains 15 residues. In germline, CDR1 is DFQATT, CDR2 SNEGSKA (reference sequence). The CDR3: CSARERLLANYGYTF. The CDR3 coding sequence is TGCAGTGCTAGAGAGAGGCTCTTAGCTAACTATGGCTACACCTTC.

This clonotype was observed at least ten times. The J gene is TRBJ1-1, the V gene TRBV5-5; no clear D gene. The CDR3 is made up of 13 amino acids. CDR1 is SGHKS, CDR2 YYEKEE, per germline (reference sequence). V was trimmed by 0 bases and J by 4 bases, leaving 7 bases between them. The CDR3 DNA sequence: TGTGCCAGCAGCTTGGACAGTCTCACTGAAGCTTTCTTT. It translates to CASSLDSLTEAFF.

The rearrangement uses TRBV27 and TRBJ2-7, with 8 bases fitting TRBD2. Germline CDR1 reads MNHEY; CDR2 reads SMNVEV (reference sequence). CDR3 size: 13 residues. The junction had 4 bases not matched to a gene; V was cut back by 6 bases and J by 3 bases. DNA of the CDR3: TGTGCCAGCAGCGAACGGGGGGGCTACGAGCAGTACTTC. It yields the protein CASSERGGYEQYF.

This clonotype was recorded many times. The CDR3 sequence is CASRGLAGGRGSNEQFF. In nucleotides, the CDR3 is TGTGCCAGCCGAGGACTAGCGGGAGGTCGGGGTAGCAATGAGCAGTTCTTC. V usage is TRBV6-1 and J usage is TRBJ2-1; 14 nucleotides agree with TRBD2. The CDR3 loop spans 17 amino acids. Losses at the gene ends were 8 bases for V and 6 bases for J; bases not matched to a gene: 12. CDR1 and CDR2 from the germline V gene are MNHNS and SASEGT.

This clonotype was seen a handful of times. The V and J genes are TRBV7-6 and TRBJ2-7, with D uncertain. The CDR3 spans 15 residues. Between the trimmed V and J ends, which lost 0 bases and 1 base, there was a span of 10 bases. Per the germline V gene, CDR1 is SGHVS and CDR2 is FNYEAQ. The CDR3 bases are TGTGCCAGCAGCTTAGCAGATAACCCGTCCTACGAGCAGTACTTC. Amino acid sequence: CASSLADNPSYEQYF.